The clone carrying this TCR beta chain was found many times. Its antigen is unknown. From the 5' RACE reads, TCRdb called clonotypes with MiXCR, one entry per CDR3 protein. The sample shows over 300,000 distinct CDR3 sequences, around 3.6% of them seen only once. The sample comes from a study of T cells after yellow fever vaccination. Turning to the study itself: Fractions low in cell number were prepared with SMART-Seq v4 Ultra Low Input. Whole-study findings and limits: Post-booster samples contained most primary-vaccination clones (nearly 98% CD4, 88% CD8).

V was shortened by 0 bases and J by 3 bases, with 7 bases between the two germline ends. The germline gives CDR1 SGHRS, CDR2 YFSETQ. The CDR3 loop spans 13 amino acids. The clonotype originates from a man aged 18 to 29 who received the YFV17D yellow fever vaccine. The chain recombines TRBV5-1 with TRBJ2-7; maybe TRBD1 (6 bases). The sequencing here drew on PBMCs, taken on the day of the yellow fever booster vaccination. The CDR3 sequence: CASSLGTDYEQYF. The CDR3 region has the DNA TGCGCCAGCAGCTTGGGGACAGACTACGAGCAGTACTTC.